A single T cell receptor (beta chain) is shown here with its context. The V gene lost 2 bases and the J gene lost 9 bases, with 16 bases spanning the gap. Germline values: CDR1 PRHDT, CDR2 FYEKMQ (reference sequence). CDR3 length: 14 residues. This sample is drawn from a study of T cell responses to AZD1222 COVID-19 vaccine. Method: immunoSEQ multiplex PCR; TCRdb's copy keeps in-frame clones and lacks some. The profile covers 100,000 to 150,000 clones, with around 87% appearing a single time and 8.5% to 12% taken by the ten largest. J is TRBJ2-5 and V is TRBV13; D tentatively fits TRBD1 or TRBD2 (6 bases each). The sample was peripheral blood, taken on day 0 of AZD1222 vaccination. This receptor was obtained from an adult in good health. CDR3 bases: TGTGCCAGCAGCTTAATAGGGGGGCCGTCCGCCCAGTACTTC. Translated: CASSLIGGPSAQYF.